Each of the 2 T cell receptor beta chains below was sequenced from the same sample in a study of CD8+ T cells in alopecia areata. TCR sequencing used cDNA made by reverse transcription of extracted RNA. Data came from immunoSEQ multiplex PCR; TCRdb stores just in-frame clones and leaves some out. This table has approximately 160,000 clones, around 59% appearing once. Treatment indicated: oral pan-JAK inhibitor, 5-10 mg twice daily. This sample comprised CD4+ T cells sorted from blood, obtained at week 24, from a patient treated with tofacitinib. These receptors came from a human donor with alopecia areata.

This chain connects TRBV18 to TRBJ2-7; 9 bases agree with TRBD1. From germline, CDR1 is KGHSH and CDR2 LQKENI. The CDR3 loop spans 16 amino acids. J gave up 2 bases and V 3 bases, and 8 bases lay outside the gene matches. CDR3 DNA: TGTGCCAGCTCACCCGGCGTGGGACAGGGTGCCTACGAGCAGTACTTC. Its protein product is CASSPGVGQGAYEQYF.

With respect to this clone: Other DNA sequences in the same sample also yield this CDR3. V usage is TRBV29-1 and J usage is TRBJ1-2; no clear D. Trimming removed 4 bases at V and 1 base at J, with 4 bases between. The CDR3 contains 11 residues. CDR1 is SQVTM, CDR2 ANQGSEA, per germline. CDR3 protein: CSVVLNYGYTF. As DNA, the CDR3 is TGCAGCGTTGTACTTAACTATGGCTACACCTTC.